This T cell receptor beta chain was identified during a study of long-term antiretroviral therapy in people with HIV. Sequencing used immunoSEQ v3.0 at survey level. Libraries were prepared by immunoSEQ multiplex PCR; TCRdb keeps only in-frame clonotypes and omits some of them. Of tens of thousands of clones listed, 96% are singletons. One or more pre-ART and two or more post-ART PBMC samples were available from each donor. The input for sequencing was unsorted PBMCs, taken around 6.6 years after starting antiretroviral therapy. The clonotype originates from a man under 40 with HIV.

CDR3 nucleotides: TGTGCCACCAGCAGAGGGACAGGAGATAATTCACCCCTCCACTTT. This gives the protein CATSRGTGDNSPLHF. V usage is TRBV15 and J usage is TRBJ1-6; 7 bases align to TRBD1. The V gene end was trimmed by 1 base and the J gene end by 5 bases; junction bases not matched to a gene: 2. From germline, CDR1 is LNHNV and CDR2 YYDKDF (reference sequence). The CDR3 spans 15 residues.